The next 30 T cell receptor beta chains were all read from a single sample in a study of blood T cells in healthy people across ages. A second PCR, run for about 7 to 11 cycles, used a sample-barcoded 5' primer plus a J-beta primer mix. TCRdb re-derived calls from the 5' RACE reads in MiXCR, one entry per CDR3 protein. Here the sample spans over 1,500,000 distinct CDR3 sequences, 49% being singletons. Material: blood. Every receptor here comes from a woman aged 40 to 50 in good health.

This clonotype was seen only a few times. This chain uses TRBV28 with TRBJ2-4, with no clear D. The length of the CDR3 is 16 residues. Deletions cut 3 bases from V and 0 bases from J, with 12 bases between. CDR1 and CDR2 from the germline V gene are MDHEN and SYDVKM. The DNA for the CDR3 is TGTGCCAGCAGTTTGCGCAGCCTTATAGCCAAAAACATTCAGTACTTC. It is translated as CASSLRSLIAKNIQYF.

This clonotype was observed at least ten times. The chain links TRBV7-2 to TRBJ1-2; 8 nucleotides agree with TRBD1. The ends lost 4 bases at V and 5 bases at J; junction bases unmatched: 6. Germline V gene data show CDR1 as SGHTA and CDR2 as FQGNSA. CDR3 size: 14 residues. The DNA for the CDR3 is TGTGCCAGCAGCTCGGGGACAGGAGCGTATGGCTACACCTTC. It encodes CASSSGTGAYGYTF.

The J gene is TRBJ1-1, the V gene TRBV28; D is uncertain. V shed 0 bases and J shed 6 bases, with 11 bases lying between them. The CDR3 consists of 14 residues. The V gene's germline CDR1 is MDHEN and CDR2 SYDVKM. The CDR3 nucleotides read TGTGCCAGCAGTTTATGGCAGGTGAAGTCTGAAGCTTTCTTT. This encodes CASSLWQVKSEAFF.

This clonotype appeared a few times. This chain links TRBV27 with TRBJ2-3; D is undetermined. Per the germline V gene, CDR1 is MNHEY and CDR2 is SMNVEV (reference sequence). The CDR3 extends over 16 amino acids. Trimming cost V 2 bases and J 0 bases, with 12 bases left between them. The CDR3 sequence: CASSLQSRSSTDTQYF. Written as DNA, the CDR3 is TGTGCCAGCAGTTTACAGAGTCGTTCTAGCACAGATACGCAGTATTTT.

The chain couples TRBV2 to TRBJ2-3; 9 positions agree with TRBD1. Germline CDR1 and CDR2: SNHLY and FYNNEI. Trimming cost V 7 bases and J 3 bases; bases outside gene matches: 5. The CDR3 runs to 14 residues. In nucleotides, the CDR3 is TGTGCCAGCATTAGGGACAGGGCAACAGATACGCAGTATTTT. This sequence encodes CASIRDRATDTQYF.

This chain's CDR3 is CASSVGQGLNYGYTF. The DNA for the CDR3 is TGTGCCAGCAGCGTCGGACAGGGGCTTAACTATGGCTACACCTTC. The chain combines TRBV9 with TRBJ1-2; 9 nucleotides agree with TRBD1. Germline CDR1 reads SGDLS; CDR2 reads YYNGEE. V dropped 2 bases and J dropped 1; count of bases not matched to a gene: 3. The length of the CDR3 is 15 residues.

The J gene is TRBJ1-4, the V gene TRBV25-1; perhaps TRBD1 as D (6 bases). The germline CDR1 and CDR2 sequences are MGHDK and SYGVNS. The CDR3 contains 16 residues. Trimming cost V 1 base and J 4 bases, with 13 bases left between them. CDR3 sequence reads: CASSELGGQHNEKLFF. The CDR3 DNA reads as TGTGCCAGCAGTGAATTGGGGGGACAACATAATGAAAAACTGTTTTTT.

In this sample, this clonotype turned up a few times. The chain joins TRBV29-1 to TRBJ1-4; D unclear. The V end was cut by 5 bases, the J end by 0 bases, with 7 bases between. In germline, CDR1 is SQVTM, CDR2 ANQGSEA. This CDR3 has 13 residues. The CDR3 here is CSVSRTTNEKLFF. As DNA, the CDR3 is TGCAGCGTTTCCCGGACAACTAATGAAAAACTGTTTTTT.

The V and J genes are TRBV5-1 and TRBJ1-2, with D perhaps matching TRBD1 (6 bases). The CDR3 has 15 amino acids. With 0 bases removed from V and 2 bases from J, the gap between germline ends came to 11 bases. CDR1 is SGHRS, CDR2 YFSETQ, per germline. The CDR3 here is CASSLDGGQNYGYTF. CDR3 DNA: TGCGCCAGCAGCTTGGACGGGGGGCAGAACTATGGCTACACCTTC.

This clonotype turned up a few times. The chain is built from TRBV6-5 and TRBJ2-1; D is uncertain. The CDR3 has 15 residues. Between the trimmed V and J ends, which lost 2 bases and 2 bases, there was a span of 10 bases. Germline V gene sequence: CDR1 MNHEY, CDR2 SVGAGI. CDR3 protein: CASSYVGNPYNEQFF. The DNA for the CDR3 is TGTGCCAGCAGTTACGTGGGGAATCCCTACAATGAGCAGTTCTTC.

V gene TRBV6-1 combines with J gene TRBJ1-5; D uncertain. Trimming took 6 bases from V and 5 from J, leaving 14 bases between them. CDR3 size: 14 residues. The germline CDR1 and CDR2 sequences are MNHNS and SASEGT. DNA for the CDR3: TGTGCCAGCAGAGGATACACTTCCGATCAGCCCCAGCATTTT. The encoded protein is CASRGYTSDQPQHF.

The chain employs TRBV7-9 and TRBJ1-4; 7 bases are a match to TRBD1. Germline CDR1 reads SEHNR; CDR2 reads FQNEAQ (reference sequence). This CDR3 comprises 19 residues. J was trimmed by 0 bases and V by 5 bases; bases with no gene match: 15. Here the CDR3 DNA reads TGTGCCAGCAGCGCGAGACAGGGCCTCCCTTTGGCAACTAATGAAAAACTGTTTTTT. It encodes CASSARQGLPLATNEKLFF.

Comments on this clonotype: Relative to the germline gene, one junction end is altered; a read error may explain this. The CDR3 region has the DNA TGTGCCACCAGCACAGTGGAGGGACTCAGCTCCTACAATGAGCGGTACTTC. Its protein is CATSTVEGLSSYNERYF. This chain joins TRBV24-1 and TRBJ2-1, with D maybe TRBD2 (6 bases). The CDR3 runs 17 residues. Germline values: CDR1 KGHDR, CDR2 SFDVKD.

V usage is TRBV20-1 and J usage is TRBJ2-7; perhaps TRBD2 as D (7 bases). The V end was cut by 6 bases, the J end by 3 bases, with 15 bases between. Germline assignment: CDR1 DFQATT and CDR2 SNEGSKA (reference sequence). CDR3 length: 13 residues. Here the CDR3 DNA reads TGCAGTGCCAAGGGGGGGTCCTACTACGAGCAGTACTTC. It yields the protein CSAKGGSYYEQYF.

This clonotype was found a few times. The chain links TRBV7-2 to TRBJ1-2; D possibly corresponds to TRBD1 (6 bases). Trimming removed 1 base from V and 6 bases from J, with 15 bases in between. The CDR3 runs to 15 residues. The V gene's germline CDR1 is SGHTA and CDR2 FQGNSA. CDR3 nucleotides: TGTGCCAGCAGCTTAGTGAGCGGAACAGGGAATGGCTACACCTTC. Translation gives CASSLVSGTGNGYTF. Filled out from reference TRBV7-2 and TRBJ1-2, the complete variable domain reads GAGVSQSPSNKVTEKGKDVELRCDPISGHTALYWYRQSLGQGLEFLIYFQGNSAPDKSGLPSDRFSAERTGGSVSTLTIQRTQQEDSAVYLCASSLVSGTGNGYTFGSGTRLTVV.

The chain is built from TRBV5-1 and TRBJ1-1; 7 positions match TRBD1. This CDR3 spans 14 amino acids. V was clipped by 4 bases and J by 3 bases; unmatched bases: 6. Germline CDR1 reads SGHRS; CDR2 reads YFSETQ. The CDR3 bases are TGCGCCAGCAGCACACGACAGGGCGACACTGAAGCTTTCTTT. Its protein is CASSTRQGDTEAFF.

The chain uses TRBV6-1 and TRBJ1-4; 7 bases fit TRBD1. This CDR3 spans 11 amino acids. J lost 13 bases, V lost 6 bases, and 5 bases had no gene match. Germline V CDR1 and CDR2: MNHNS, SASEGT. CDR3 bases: TGTGCCAGCAGCGTTGACAGGGCACTGTTTTTT. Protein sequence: CASSVDRALFF.

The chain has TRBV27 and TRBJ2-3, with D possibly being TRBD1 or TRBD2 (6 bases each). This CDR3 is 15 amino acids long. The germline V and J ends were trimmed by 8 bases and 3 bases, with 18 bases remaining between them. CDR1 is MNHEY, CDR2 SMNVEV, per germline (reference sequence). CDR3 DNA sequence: TGTGCCAGCTCCCGAGGGGGGCCGAGAACAGATACGCAGTATTTT. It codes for CASSRGGPRTDTQYF.

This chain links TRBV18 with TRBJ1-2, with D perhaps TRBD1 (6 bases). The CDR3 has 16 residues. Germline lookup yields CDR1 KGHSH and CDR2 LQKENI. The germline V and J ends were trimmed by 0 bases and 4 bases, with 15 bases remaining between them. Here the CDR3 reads CASSPPCCRGGYGYTF. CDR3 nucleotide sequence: TGTGCCAGCTCACCACCTTGTTGCAGGGGTGGCTATGGCTACACCTTC.

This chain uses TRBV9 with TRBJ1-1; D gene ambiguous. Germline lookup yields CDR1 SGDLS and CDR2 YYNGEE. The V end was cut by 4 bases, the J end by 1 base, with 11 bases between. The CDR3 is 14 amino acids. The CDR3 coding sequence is TGTGCCAGCAGCTTTTGGACGGGGAACACTGAAGCTTTCTTT. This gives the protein CASSFWTGNTEAFF.

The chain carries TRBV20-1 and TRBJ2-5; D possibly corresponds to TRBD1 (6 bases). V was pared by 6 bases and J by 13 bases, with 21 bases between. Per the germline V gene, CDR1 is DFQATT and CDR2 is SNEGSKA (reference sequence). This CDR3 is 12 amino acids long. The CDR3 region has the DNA TGCAGTGCCGGGACAAGTCCATACGAGCGGTACTTC. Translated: CSAGTSPYERYF.

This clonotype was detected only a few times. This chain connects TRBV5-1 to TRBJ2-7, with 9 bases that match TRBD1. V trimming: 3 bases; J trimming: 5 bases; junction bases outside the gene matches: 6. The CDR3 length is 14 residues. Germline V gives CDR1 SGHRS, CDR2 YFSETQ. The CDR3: CASSWTGESHEQYF. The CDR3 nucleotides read TGCGCCAGCAGCTGGACAGGGGAGTCCCACGAGCAGTACTTC.

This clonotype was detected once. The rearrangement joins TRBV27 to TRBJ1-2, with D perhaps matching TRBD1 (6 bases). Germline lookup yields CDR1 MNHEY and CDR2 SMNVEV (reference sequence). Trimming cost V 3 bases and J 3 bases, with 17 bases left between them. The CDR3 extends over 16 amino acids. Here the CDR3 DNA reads TGTGCCAGCAGTTTCCTAAGGGGGGCGGGGGACTATGGCTACACCTTC. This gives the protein CASSFLRGAGDYGYTF.

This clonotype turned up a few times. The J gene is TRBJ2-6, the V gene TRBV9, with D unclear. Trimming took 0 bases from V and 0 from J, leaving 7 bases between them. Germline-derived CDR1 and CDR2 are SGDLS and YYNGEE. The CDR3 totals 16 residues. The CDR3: CASSVVPGSGANVLTF. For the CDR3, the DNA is TGTGCCAGCAGCGTAGTTCCGGGCTCTGGGGCCAACGTCCTGACTTTC.

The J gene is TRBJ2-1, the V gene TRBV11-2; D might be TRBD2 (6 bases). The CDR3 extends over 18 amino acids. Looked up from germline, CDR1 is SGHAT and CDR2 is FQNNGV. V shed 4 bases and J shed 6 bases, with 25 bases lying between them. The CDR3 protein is CASSSLRDFPLLSNEQFF. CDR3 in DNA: TGTGCCAGCAGCTCCTTGCGGGATTTCCCTTTGTTATCCAATGAGCAGTTCTTC.

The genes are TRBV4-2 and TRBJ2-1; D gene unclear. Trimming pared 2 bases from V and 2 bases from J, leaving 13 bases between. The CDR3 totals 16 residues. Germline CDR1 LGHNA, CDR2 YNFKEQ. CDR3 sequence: CASSQHLPAAYNEQFF. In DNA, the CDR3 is TGTGCCAGCAGCCAACACCTGCCGGCAGCCTACAATGAGCAGTTCTTC.

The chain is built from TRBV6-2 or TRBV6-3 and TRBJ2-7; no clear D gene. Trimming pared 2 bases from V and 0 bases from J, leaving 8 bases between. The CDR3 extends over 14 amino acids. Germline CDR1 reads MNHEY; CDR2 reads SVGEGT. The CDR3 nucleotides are TGTGCCAGCAGTTACGAAGCGAGCTCCTACGAGCAGTACTTC. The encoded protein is CASSYEASSYEQYF.

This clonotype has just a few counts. The CDR3 DNA is TGTGCCAGCAGTGATCCAGGGAGCTCCTACGAGCAGTACTTC. Translated: CASSDPGSSYEQYF. The V and J genes are TRBV6-2 or TRBV6-3 and TRBJ2-7, with D tentatively TRBD1 or TRBD2 (5 bases each). CDR1 and CDR2 (germline): MNHEY, SVGEGT. V dropped 5 bases and J dropped 0 bases, with 11 bases sitting between them. The CDR3 has 14 amino acids.

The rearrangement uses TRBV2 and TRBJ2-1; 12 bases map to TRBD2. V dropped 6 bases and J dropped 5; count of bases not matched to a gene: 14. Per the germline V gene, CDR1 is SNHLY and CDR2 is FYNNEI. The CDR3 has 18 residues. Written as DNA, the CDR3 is TGTGCCAGCAGGGAAACTAGCGGGGGGCCCCGCCCACACAATGAGCAGTTCTTC. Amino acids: CASRETSGGPRPHNEQFF.

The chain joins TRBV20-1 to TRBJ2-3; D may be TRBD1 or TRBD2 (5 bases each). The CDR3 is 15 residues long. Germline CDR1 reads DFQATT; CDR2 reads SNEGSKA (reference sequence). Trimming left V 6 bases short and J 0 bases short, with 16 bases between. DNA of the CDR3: TGCAGTGCCCCGACAATCGGGGCCAGCACAGATACGCAGTATTTT. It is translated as CSAPTIGASTDTQYF.